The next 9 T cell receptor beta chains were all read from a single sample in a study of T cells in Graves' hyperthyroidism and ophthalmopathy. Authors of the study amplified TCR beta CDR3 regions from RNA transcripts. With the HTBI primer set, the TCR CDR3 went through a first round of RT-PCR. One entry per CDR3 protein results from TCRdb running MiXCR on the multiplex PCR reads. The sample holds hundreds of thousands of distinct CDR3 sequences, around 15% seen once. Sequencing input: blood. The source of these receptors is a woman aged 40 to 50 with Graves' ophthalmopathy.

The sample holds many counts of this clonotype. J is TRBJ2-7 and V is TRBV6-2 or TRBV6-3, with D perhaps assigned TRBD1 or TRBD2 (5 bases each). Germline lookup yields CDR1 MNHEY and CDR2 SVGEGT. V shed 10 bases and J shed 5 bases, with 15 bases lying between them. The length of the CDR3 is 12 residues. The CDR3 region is CATWTLGDEQYF. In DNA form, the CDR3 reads TGTGCCACCTGGACGTTGGGGGACGAGCAGTACTTC.

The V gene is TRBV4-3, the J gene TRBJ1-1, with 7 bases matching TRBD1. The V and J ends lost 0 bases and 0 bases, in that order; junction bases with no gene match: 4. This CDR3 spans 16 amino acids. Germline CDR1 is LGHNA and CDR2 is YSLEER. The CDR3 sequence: CASSQEPGQMNTEAFF. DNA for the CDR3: TGCGCCAGCAGCCAAGAGCCGGGACAGATGAACACTGAAGCTTTCTTT.

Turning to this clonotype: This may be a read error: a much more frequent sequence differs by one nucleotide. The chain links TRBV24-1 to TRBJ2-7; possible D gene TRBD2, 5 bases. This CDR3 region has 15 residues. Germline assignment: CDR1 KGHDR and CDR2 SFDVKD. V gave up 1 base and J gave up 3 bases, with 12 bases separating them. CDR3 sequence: CATSDFPGLCYEQYF. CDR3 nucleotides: TGTGCCACCAGTGATTTTCCCGGACTTTGCTACGAGCAGTACTTC.

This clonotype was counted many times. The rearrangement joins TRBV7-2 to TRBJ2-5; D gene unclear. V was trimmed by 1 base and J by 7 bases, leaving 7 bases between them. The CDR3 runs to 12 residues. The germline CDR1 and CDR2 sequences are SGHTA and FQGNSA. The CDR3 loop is CASSLGVATQYF. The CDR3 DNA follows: TGTGCCAGCAGCTTAGGGGTGGCGACCCAGTACTTC.

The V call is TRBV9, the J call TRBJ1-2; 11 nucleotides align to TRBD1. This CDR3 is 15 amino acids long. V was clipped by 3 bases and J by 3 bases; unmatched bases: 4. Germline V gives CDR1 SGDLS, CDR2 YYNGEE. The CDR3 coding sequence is TGTGCCAGCAGCGGGGGACAGGGGGTGTACTATGGCTACACCTTC. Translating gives CASSGGQGVYYGYTF.

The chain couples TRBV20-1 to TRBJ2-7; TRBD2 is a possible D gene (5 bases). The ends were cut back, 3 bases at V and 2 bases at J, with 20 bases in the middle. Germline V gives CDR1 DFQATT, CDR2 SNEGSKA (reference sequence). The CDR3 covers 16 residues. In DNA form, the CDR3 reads TGCAGTGCTAGCCCCCAATTAGCAGCGGACCCCTACGAGCAGTACTTC. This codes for CSASPQLAADPYEQYF.

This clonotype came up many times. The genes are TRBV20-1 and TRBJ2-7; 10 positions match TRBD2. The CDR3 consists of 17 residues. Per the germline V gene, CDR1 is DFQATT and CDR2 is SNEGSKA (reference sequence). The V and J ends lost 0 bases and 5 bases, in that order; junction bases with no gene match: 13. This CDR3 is CSARESLWLAGANEQYF. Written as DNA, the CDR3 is TGCAGTGCTAGAGAGTCTCTGTGGCTAGCGGGAGCCAACGAGCAGTACTTC.

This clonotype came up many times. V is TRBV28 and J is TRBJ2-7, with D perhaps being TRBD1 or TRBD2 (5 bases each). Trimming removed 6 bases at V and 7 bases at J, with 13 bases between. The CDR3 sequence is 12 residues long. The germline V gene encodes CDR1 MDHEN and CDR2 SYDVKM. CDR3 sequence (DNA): TGTGCCAGCAGCTGGGGGTATTTGGAGCAGTACTTC. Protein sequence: CASSWGYLEQYF.

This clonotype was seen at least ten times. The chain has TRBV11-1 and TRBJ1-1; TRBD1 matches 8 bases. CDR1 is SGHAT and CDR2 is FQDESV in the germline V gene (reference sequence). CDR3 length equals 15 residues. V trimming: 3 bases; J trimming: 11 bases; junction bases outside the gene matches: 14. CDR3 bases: TGTGCCAGCAGCTTGGACGCCCAGGGGGCGGCGTACGCTTTCTTT. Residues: CASSLDAQGAAYAFF.